Below are 2 T cell receptor beta chains sequenced from a single sample in a study of CD8 T cells in Susac syndrome. Random hexamers primed reverse transcription of about 0.5 to 1 ug RNA. MiXCR, applied by TCRdb to the immunoSEQ multiplex PCR reads, yields one record per CDR3 protein. The profile covers 100,000 to 150,000 distinct CDR3 sequences, with about 92% appearing a single time and roughly 0.29% taken by the ten largest. Material: CD8+ T cells from PBMCs. All receptors derive from a human donor with multiple sclerosis.

The chain has TRBV4-1 and TRBJ1-3; unclear D gene. The CDR3 is made up of 13 amino acids. Trimming stripped 4 bases from V and 3 bases from J, with 7 bases between. Germline V gene data show CDR1 as MGHRA and CDR2 as YSYEKL. The CDR3 bases are TGCGCCAGCAGCCCGAAAGATGGAAACACCATATATTTT. Amino acids: CASSPKDGNTIYF.

This chain connects TRBV6-4 to TRBJ2-6, with D perhaps matching TRBD1 (5 bases). The germline V gene encodes CDR1 MRHNA and CDR2 SNTAGT. The CDR3 has 17 amino acids. V was clipped by 2 bases and J by 1 base, with 12 bases between them. Here the CDR3 DNA reads TGTGCCAGCAGTGACGGGGCAGGGCCGTCTGGGGCCAACGTCCTGACTTTC. Translation: CASSDGAGPSGANVLTF.